A single T cell receptor (beta chain) is shown here with its context. Its target is unknown. V lost 0 bases and J lost 1, with 11 bases in between. The CDR3 spans 15 residues. CDR1 is SGHNT, CDR2 YYREEE, per germline (reference sequence). These data are taken from a study of yellow fever vaccine responses in identical twins. TCRdb itself ran the RT-PCR reads through MiXCR, one entry per CDR3 protein. The sample shows around 7,200 distinct CDR3 sequences, more than 70% of them seen only once. Study-wide points: Twins reportedly had a vaccine T cell response that seemed partly convergent, partly personalized.

The chain employs TRBV5-4 and TRBJ2-7; tentatively, D is TRBD2 (5 bases). The sequencing here drew on T cells from blood (PBMCs), unsorted or a sorted subset (not recorded which), taken before or after yellow fever vaccination (not recorded which). The receptor comes from a woman aged 18-30 years who received the yellow fever vaccine. Here the CDR3 DNA reads TGTGCCAGCAGCTTGGATCCTCGGGGTTCCTACGAGCAGTACTTC. Its translation is CASSLDPRGSYEQYF.